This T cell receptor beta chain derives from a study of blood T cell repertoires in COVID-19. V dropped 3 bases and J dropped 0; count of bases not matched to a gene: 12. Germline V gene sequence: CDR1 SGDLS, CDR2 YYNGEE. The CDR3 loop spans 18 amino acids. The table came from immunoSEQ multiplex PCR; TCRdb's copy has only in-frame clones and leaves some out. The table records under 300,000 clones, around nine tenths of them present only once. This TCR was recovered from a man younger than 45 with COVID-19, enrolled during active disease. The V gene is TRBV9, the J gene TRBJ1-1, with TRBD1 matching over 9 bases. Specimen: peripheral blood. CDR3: CASSAPTSDRGLNTEAFF. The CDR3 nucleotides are TGTGCCAGCAGCGCCCCGACCTCGGACAGGGGACTGAACACTGAAGCTTTCTTT.